This T cell receptor (beta chain) originates from a study of siplizumab effects on memory and regulatory T cells. Profiled with immunoSEQ multiplex PCR; TCRdb holds only in-frame clones, not every one. The table has more than 75,000 clones, around 97% seen once; the top ten hold 0.025% to 0.035%. The material sequenced was naive CD4+ T cells sorted from blood. The TCR comes from a human donor in good health.

The CDR3: CASSPGALYGYTF. In DNA form, the CDR3 reads TGCGCCAGCAGCCCCGGAGCTCTCTATGGCTACACCTTC. The chain recombines TRBV5-1 with TRBJ1-2; D ambiguous. The V and J ends lost 4 bases and 4 bases respectively, with 11 bases between them. The CDR3 has 13 residues. Germline values: CDR1 SGHRS, CDR2 YFSETQ. The entire variable domain, with the rest obtained from reference TRBV5-1 and TRBJ1-2, is as follows: KAGVTQTPRYLIKTRGQQVTLSCSPISGHRSVSWYQQTPGQGLQFLFEYFSETQRNKGNFPGRFSGRQFSNSRSEMNVSTLELGDSALYLCASSPGALYGYTFGSGTRLTVV.